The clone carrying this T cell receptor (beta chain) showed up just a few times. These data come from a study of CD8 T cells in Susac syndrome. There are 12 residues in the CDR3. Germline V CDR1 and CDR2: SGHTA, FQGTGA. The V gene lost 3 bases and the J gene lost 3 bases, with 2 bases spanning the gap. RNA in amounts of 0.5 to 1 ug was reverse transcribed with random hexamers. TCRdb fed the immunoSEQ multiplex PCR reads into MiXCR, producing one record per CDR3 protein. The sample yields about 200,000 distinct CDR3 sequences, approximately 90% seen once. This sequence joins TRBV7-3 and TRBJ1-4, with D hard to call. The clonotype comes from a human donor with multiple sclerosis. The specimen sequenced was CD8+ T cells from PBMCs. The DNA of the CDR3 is TGTGCCAGCAGCTTGGCTAATGAAAAACTGTTTTTT. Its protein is CASSLANEKLFF.